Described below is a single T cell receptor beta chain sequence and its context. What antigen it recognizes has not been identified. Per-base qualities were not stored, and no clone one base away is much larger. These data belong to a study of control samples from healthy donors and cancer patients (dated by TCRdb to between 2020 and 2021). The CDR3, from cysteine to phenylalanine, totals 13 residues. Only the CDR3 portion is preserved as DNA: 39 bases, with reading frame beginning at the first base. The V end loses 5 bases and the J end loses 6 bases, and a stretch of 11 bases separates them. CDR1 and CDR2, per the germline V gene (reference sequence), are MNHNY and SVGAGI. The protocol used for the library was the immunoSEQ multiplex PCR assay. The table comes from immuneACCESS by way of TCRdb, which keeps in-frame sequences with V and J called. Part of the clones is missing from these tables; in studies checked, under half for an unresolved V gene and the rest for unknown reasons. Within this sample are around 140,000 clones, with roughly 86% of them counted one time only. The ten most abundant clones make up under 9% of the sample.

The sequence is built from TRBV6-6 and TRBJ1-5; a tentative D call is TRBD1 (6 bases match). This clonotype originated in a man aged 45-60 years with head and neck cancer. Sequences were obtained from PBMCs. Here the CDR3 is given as CASSDRYGQPQHF. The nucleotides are TGTGCCAGCAGTGACAGGTACGGTCAGCCCCAGCATTTT.